Presented here are 25 T cell receptor beta chains from one specimen sequenced in a study of blood T cells in healthy people across ages. A sample-barcoded 5' primer and a J-beta primer mix were used in a second PCR of roughly 7 to 11 cycles. One entry per CDR3 protein results from TCRdb running MiXCR on the 5' RACE reads. The sample carries around 2 million distinct CDR3 sequences, about two fifths recorded once. Source material: blood. The receptors originated from a human donor in good health.

The chain is built from TRBV7-9 and TRBJ1-2, with 9 bases fitting TRBD1. The CDR3 totals 15 residues. Germline CDR1 is SEHNR and CDR2 is FQNEAQ (reference sequence). Trimming removed 4 bases from V and 4 bases from J; junction bases left unmatched: 7. Here the CDR3 DNA reads TGTGCCAGCAGCTCGAGCCCGGGACAGGGCTATGGCTACACCTTC. Encoded protein: CASSSSPGQGYGYTF.

This chain connects TRBV28 to TRBJ2-3; D not resolved. Germline V CDR1 and CDR2: MDHEN, SYDVKM. V lost 8 bases and J lost 3, with 15 bases in between. The CDR3 contains 14 residues. DNA of the CDR3: TGTGCCAGCGAAATCTCCCTCGGAACAGATACGCAGTATTTT. As protein: CASEISLGTDTQYF.

V and J are TRBV6-1 and TRBJ2-3, with 8 bases matching TRBD2. Losses at the gene ends were 5 bases for V and 5 bases for J; bases not matched to a gene: 12. Germline CDR1 and CDR2: MNHNS and SASEGT. The CDR3 has 16 amino acids. The CDR3: CASSRSVGGAVDTQYF. CDR3 nucleotides: TGTGCCAGCAGTCGCTCCGTCGGGGGGGCTGTAGATACGCAGTATTTT.

The table lists this clonotype with a few counts. The rearrangement links TRBV20-1 to TRBJ2-3, with no clear D. The germline V and J ends were trimmed by 0 bases and 4 bases, with 11 bases remaining between them. The CDR3 extends over 14 amino acids. The germline CDR1 and CDR2 sequences are DFQATT and SNEGSKA (reference sequence). For the CDR3, the DNA is TGCAGTGCTAGAGACCTCCTTGGGGCAGATACGCAGTATTTT. This translates into CSARDLLGADTQYF.

The chain is built from TRBV7-6 and TRBJ1-4, with TRBD1 matching over 7 bases. Per germline, CDR1 SGHVS and CDR2 FNYEAQ. V lost 2 bases and J lost 7; bases outside the gene matches: 4. The CDR3 totals 14 residues. The CDR3 reads CASSLLQGVEKLFF. The CDR3 DNA follows: TGTGCCAGCAGCTTACTGCAGGGGGTTGAAAAACTGTTTTTT.

This clonotype was seen a handful of times. J is TRBJ2-3 and V is TRBV20-1; 9 bases are shared with TRBD2. This CDR3 comprises 16 residues. V was pared by 5 bases and J by 2 bases, with 11 bases of the junction left unmatched. Looked up from germline, CDR1 is DFQATT and CDR2 is SNEGSKA (reference sequence). The CDR3 DNA follows: TGCAGTGCTCCCCGGAGGACTAGCGCGCTCACAGATACGCAGTATTTT. It is translated as CSAPRRTSALTDTQYF.

This clonotype occurred a few times. The chain uses TRBV4-2 and TRBJ1-2; D remains unclear. Trimming removed 0 bases from V and 0 bases from J, with 5 bases in between. Germline V gives CDR1 LGHNA, CDR2 YNFKEQ. The CDR3 length is 14 residues. CDR3 DNA: TGTGCCAGCAGCCAAGAATCCACTAACTATGGCTACACCTTC. Its translation: CASSQESTNYGYTF.

The chain has TRBV29-1 and TRBJ1-1, with 8 bases lining up with TRBD1. From germline, CDR1 is SQVTM and CDR2 ANQGSEA. The CDR3 consists of 14 residues. V gave up 3 bases and J gave up 7 bases; unmatched junction bases: 10. The DNA of the CDR3 is TGCAGCGTTGACCCGACAGGGGCCAGGTTTGAAGCTTTCTTT. It is translated as CSVDPTGARFEAFF. The whole variable domain, remainder taken from reference TRBV29-1 and TRBJ1-1, is SAVISQKPSRDICQRGTSLTIQCQVDSQVTMMFWYRQQPGQSLTLIATANQGSEATYESGFVIDKFPISRPNLTFSTLTVSNMSPEDSSIYLCSVDPTGARFEAFFGQGTRLTVV.

In its sample, this clonotype was seen a few times. This chain joins TRBV6-5 and TRBJ2-4; TRBD1 might be the D (6 bases). V gave up 10 bases and J gave up 4 bases, with 14 bases separating them. The CDR3 has 13 residues. From germline, CDR1 is MNHEY and CDR2 SVGAGI. CDR3 DNA: TGTGCCATACCGACAGGAGATAAAAACATTCAGTACTTC. This encodes CAIPTGDKNIQYF.

The chain links TRBV7-2 to TRBJ2-2; D might be TRBD1 (6 bases). Looked up from germline, CDR1 is SGHTA and CDR2 is FQGNSA. This CDR3 spans 15 amino acids. With 0 bases removed from V and 5 bases from J, the gap between germline ends came to 10 bases. The CDR3 DNA reads TGTGCCAGCAGCTTAGCGATCGGACAGACCGGGGAGCTGTTTTTT. Protein: CASSLAIGQTGELFF.

This clonotype was found a few times. This chain joins TRBV9 and TRBJ2-1; 11 positions agree with TRBD2. V was pared by 2 bases and J by 0 bases, with 4 bases of the junction left unmatched. The CDR3 totals 17 residues. The germline V gene encodes CDR1 SGDLS and CDR2 YYNGEE. CDR3 sequence: CASSVGTSGSSYNEQFF. The CDR3 DNA reads TGTGCCAGCAGCGTTGGGACTAGCGGAAGCTCCTACAATGAGCAGTTCTTC. The entire variable domain, with the rest obtained from reference TRBV9 and TRBJ2-1, is as follows: DSGVTQTPKHLITATGQRVTLRCSPRSGDLSVYWYQQSLDQGLQFLIQYYNGEERAKGNILERFSAQQFPDLHSELNLSSLELGDSALYFCASSVGTSGSSYNEQFFGPGTRLTVL.

V usage is TRBV6-2 or TRBV6-3 and J usage is TRBJ1-5; no clear D. Germline V CDR1 and CDR2: MNHEY, SVGEGT. V lost 2 bases to trimming and J lost 1 base, with 3 bases between them. The CDR3 is made up of 13 amino acids. CDR3 in amino acids: CASSYVSNQPQHF. As DNA, the CDR3 is TGTGCCAGCAGTTACGTAAGCAATCAGCCCCAGCATTTT.

This clonotype was counted between two and nine times. The genes are TRBV6-2 or TRBV6-3 and TRBJ2-1, with a weak D call TRBD2 (6 bases). The CDR3 sequence is 14 residues long. Trimming removed 3 bases at V and 12 bases at J, with 18 bases between. Germline V gene sequence: CDR1 MNHEY, CDR2 SVGEGT. The CDR3: CASSYRGYNDGQFF. DNA for the CDR3: TGTGCCAGCAGTTATCGGGGGTACAATGATGGGCAGTTCTTC.

This clonotype has just a few counts. The rearrangement joins TRBV15 to TRBJ2-7, with D tentatively TRBD2 (6 bases). Trimming left V 0 bases short and J 2 bases short, with 11 bases between. Germline loops: CDR1 LNHNV, CDR2 YYDKDF (reference sequence). The CDR3 has 15 residues. The CDR3 region is CATSRDGGEAYEQYF. The CDR3 DNA reads as TGTGCCACCAGCAGAGATGGCGGGGAGGCCTACGAGCAGTACTTC.

Ten or more counts support this clonotype. The chain uses TRBV20-1 and TRBJ2-7; 8 bases fit TRBD2. Germline V gene sequence: CDR1 DFQATT, CDR2 SNEGSKA (reference sequence). The CDR3 spans 13 residues. V was pared by 3 bases and J by 3 bases, with 4 bases of the junction left unmatched. CDR3 sequence (DNA): TGCAGTGCTAGCCGGGGGGGCAACTACGAGCAGTACTTC. It yields the protein CSASRGGNYEQYF.

The genes are TRBV7-6 and TRBJ2-2, with 8 bases matching TRBD1. Germline V gene sequence: CDR1 SGHVS, CDR2 FNYEAQ. The CDR3 has 17 residues. V shed 5 bases and J 3 bases; nucleotides not matched to a gene: 11. CDR3 bases: TGTGCCAGCAGCCCCCAACGGACAGGGCTGGACACCGGGGAGCTGTTTTTT. This gives the protein CASSPQRTGLDTGELFF.

The chain recombines TRBV20-1 with TRBJ2-4, with 10 bases aligning to TRBD2. Germline CDR1 DFQATT, CDR2 SNEGSKA (reference sequence). The CDR3 loop spans 15 amino acids. The J segment lost 13 bases and the V segment lost 6 bases, leaving 18 bases of the junction unmatched. This chain's CDR3 is CSAELPSGGYNEQYF. The CDR3 bases are TGCAGTGCCGAACTCCCTAGCGGGGGTTACAATGAGCAGTACTTC.

The table lists this clonotype with a few counts. The V and J genes are TRBV5-1 and TRBJ1-1; the D is unclear. With 1 base removed from V and 1 base from J, the gap between germline ends came to 11 bases. This CDR3 spans 15 amino acids. Germline values: CDR1 SGHRS, CDR2 YFSETQ. The DNA of the CDR3 is TGCGCCAGCAGCTTGCGGTCTCATCAGAACACTGAAGCTTTCTTT. The encoded protein is CASSLRSHQNTEAFF.

This clonotype was detected only a few times. The chain is built from TRBV29-1 and TRBJ2-1, with 9 bases aligning to TRBD2. The CDR3 length is 13 residues. Trimming removed 3 bases from V and 8 bases from J; junction bases left unmatched: 5. Germline CDR1 is SQVTM and CDR2 is ANQGSEA. The CDR3 DNA reads as TGCAGCGTTGAGCGCGGGGGGGAAGATGAGCAGTTCTTC. Translation gives CSVERGGEDEQFF.

In this sample, this clonotype turned up a few times. The rearrangement uses TRBV29-1 and TRBJ1-5; the D is unclear. The CDR3 runs 12 residues. CDR1 is SQVTM, CDR2 ANQGSEA, per germline. Between the trimmed V and J ends, which lost 4 bases and 3 bases, there was a span of 7 bases. The CDR3: CSVAGYNQPQHF. CDR3 DNA sequence: TGCAGCGTTGCAGGTTACAATCAGCCCCAGCATTTT. The complete variable domain, with remaining parts taken from reference TRBV29-1 and TRBJ1-5, reads SAVISQKPSRDICQRGTSLTIQCQVDSQVTMMFWYRQQPGQSLTLIATANQGSEATYESGFVIDKFPISRPNLTFSTLTVSNMSPEDSSIYLCSVAGYNQPQHFGDGTRLSIL.

CDR3 region: CSVDQGGGGTQYF. CDR3 bases: TGCAGCGTTGACCAGGGAGGGGGGGGGACCCAGTACTTC. J is TRBJ2-5 and V is TRBV29-1, with D possibly TRBD2 on 7 matching bases. The CDR3 consists of 13 residues. Trimming left V 3 bases short and J 7 bases short, with 15 bases between. CDR1 SQVTM and CDR2 ANQGSEA come from the germline V gene.

This chain joins TRBV28 and TRBJ1-2; D is unclear. V was trimmed by 1 base and J by 4 bases, leaving 16 bases between them. Germline lookup yields CDR1 MDHEN and CDR2 SYDVKM. This CDR3 region has 16 residues. CDR3 nucleotide sequence: TGTGCCAGCAGTTTATCCGGGCCAGCTCGAGGCTATGGCTACACCTTC. Protein product: CASSLSGPARGYGYTF.

This clonotype has more than one count but fewer than ten. The chain uses TRBV6-6 and TRBJ1-2, with 7 bases aligning to TRBD1. V was clipped by 6 bases and J by 4 bases; unmatched bases: 5. Germline CDR1 reads MNHNY; CDR2 reads SVGAGI (reference sequence). The CDR3 runs 13 residues. This CDR3 reads CASSRQGVYGYTF. The DNA for the CDR3 is TGTGCCAGCAGCAGACAGGGAGTCTATGGCTACACCTTC.

This clonotype was seen a handful of times. The chain is built from TRBV15 and TRBJ2-1; the match to TRBD2 covers 7 bases. Germline trimming cut 4 bases from V and 2 bases from J; bases unmatched to any gene: 11. This CDR3 is built from 17 residues. The germline V gene encodes CDR1 LNHNV and CDR2 YYDKDF (reference sequence). The CDR3 DNA reads TGTGCCACCAGCAAAGGGGAGGGCAGGGATGCCTACAATGAGCAGTTCTTC. Translated: CATSKGEGRDAYNEQFF.

On this clonotype: Given a much more abundant clone one base away, this may be a read error. The chain recombines TRBV29-1 with TRBJ2-1, with 7 bases matching TRBD1. This CDR3 contains 13 residues. Germline assignment: CDR1 SQVTM and CDR2 ANQGSEA. The CDR3 bases are TGCAGCGCCCTGACAGGGTCCCGCAATAAGCAGTTCTTC. This gives the protein CSALTGSRNKQFF.